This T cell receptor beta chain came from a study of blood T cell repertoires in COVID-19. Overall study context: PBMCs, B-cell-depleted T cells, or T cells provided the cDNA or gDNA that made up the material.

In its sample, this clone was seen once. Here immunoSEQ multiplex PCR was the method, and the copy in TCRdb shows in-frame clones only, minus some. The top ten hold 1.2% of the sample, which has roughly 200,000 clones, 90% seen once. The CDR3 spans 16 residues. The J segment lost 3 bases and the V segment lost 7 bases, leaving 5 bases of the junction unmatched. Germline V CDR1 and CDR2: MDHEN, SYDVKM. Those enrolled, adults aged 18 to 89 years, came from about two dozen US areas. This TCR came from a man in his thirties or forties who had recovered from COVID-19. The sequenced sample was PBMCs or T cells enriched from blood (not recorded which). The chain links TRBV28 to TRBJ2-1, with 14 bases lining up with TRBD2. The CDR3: CASTRGTSGSYNEQFF. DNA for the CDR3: TGTGCCAGCACCCGCGGGACTAGCGGGAGCTACAATGAGCAGTTCTTC.